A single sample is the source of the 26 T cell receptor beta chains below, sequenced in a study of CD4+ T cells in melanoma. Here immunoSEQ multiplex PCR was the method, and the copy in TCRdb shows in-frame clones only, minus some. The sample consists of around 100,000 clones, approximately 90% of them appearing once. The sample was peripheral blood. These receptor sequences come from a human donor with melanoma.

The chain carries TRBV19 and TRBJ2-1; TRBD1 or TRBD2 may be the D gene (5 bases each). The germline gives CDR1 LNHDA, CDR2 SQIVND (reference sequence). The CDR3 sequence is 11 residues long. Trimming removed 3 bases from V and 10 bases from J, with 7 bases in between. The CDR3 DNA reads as TGTGCCAGTAGTATCTGGGGGGAGCAGTTCTTC. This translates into CASSIWGEQFF.

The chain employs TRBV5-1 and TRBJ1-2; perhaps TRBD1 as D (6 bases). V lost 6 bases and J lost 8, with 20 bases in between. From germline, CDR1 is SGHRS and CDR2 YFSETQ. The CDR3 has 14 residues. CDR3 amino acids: CASTMTGTTRGYTF. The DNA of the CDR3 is TGCGCCAGCACGATGACAGGAACAACGAGGGGCTACACCTTC.

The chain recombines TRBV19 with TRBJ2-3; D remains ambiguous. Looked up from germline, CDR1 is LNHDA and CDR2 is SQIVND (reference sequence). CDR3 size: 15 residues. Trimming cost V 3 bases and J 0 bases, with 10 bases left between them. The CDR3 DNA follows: TGTGCCAGTAGTATGGCGGCGCCTAGCACAGATACGCAGTATTTT. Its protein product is CASSMAAPSTDTQYF.

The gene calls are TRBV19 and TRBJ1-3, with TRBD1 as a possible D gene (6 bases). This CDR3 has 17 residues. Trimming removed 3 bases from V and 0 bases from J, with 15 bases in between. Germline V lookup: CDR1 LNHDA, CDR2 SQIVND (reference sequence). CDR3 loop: CASSMNAGGHSGNTIYF. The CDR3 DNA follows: TGTGCCAGTAGTATGAACGCGGGGGGCCACTCTGGAAACACCATATATTTT.

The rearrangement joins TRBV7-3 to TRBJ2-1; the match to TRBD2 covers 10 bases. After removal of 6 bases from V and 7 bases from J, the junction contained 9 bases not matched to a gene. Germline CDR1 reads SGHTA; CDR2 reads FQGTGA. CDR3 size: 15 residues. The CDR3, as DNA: TGTGCCAGCAGTCCTAGCGGGAGTATAAGGAATGAGCAGTTCTTC. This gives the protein CASSPSGSIRNEQFF.

CDR3 sequence reads: CASSLDPLLRDPNTEAFF. CDR3 DNA: TGTGCCAGCAGCTTGGACCCCCTTCTACGGGACCCGAACACTGAAGCTTTCTTT. This chain connects TRBV5-8 to TRBJ1-1; a weak D match, TRBD1 (5 bases). V gave up 0 bases and J gave up 1 base, with 19 bases separating them. CDR3 length: 18 residues. Germline CDR1 is SGHTS and CDR2 is YDEGEE.

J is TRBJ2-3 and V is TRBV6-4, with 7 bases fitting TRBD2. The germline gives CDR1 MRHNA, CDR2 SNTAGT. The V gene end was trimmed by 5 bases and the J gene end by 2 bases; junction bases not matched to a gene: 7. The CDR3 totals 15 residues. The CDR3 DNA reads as TGTGCCAGCAGTCCCACTAGCGCCCCCACAGATACGCAGTATTTT. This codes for CASSPTSAPTDTQYF.

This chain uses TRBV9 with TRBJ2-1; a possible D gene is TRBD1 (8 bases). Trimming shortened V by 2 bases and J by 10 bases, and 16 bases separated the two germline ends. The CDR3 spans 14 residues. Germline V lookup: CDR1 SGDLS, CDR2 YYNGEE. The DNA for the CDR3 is TGTGCCAGCAGCGTCGGACAGGGACTAAGGGAGCAGTTCTTC. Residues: CASSVGQGLREQFF.

CDR3 region: CASGYTLDPSGANVLTF. CDR3 DNA sequence: TGTGCCAGCGGCTATACTCTGGACCCCTCTGGGGCCAACGTCCTGACTTTC. The chain joins TRBV7-2 to TRBJ2-6, with D uncertain. CDR1 and CDR2 from the germline V gene are SGHTA and FQGNSA. Between the trimmed V and J ends, which lost 8 bases and 0 bases, there was a span of 17 bases. The CDR3 spans 17 residues.

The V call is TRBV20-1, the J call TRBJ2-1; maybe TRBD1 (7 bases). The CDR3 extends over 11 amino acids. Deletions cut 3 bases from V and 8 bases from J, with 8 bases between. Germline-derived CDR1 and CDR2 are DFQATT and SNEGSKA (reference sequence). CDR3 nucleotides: TGCAGTGCTAGCAGGGGGGATGAGCAGTTCTTC. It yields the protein CSASRGDEQFF.

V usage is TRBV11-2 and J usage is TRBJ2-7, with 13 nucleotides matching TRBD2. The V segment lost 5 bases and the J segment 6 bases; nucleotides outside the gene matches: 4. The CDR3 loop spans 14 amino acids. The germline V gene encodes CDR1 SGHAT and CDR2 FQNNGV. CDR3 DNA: TGTGCCAGCAGCCGGACTAGCGGGAGATTCGAGCAGTACTTC. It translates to CASSRTSGRFEQYF.

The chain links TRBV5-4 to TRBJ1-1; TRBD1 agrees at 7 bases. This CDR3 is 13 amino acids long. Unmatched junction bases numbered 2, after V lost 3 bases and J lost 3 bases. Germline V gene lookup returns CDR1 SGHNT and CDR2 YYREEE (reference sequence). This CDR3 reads CASSSDRDTEAFF. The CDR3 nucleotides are TGTGCCAGCAGCTCTGACAGGGACACTGAAGCTTTCTTT.

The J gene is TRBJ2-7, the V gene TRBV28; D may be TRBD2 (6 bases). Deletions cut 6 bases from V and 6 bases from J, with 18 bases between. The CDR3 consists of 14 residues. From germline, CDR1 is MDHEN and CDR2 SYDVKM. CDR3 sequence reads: CASRAAAGTLEQYF. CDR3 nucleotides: TGTGCCAGCAGAGCGGCCGCGGGGACTCTCGAGCAGTACTTC.

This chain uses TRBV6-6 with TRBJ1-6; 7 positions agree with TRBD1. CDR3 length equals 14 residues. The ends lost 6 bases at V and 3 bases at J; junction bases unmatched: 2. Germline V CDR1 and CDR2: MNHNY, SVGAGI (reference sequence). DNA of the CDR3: TGTGCCAGCAGGGGGGACAGCTATAATTCACCCCTCCACTTT. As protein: CASRGDSYNSPLHF.

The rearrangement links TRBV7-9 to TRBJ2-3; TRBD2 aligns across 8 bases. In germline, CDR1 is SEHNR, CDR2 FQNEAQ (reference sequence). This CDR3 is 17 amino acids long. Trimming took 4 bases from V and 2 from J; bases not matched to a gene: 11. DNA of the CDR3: TGTGCCAGCAGCTCCCCTAGGGTAGCGGGGTTCACAGATACGCAGTATTTT. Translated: CASSSPRVAGFTDTQYF. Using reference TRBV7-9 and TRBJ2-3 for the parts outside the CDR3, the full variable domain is DTGVSQNPRHKITKRGQNVTFRCDPISEHNRLYWYRQTLGQGPEFLTYFQNEAQLEKSRLLSDRFSAERPKGSFSTLEIQRTEQGDSAMYLCASSSPRVAGFTDTQYFGPGTRLTVL.

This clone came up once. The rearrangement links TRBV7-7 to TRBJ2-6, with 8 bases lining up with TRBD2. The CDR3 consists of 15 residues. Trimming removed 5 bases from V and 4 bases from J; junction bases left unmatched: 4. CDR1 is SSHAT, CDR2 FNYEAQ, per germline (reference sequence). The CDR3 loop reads CASSRGGTGANVLTF. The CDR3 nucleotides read TGTGCCAGCAGCCGCGGGGGGACCGGGGCCAACGTCCTGACTTTC.

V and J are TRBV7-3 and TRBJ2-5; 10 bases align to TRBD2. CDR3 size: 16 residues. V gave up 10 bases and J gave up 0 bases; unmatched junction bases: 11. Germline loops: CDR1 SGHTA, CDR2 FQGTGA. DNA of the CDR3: TGTGCCACCTTCTCTAGCGGGAGCCGGTACCAAGAGACCCAGTACTTC. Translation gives CATFSSGSRYQETQYF.

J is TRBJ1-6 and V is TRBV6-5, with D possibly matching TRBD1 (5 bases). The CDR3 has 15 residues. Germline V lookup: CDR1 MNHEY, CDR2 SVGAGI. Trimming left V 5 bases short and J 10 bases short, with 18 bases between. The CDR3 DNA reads TGTGCCAGCAGTCCGTTGGGGGGATTAGGATCACCCCTCCACTTT. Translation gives CASSPLGGLGSPLHF.

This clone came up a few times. CDR3 bases: TGCAGCGTTCAGCCCCAGCATTTT. Encoded protein: CSVQPQHF. The chain links TRBV29-1 to TRBJ1-5; D is unclear. The CDR3 contains 8 residues. V was pared by 5 bases and J by 7 bases, with 0 bases between. Germline-derived CDR1 and CDR2 are SQVTM and ANQGSEA.

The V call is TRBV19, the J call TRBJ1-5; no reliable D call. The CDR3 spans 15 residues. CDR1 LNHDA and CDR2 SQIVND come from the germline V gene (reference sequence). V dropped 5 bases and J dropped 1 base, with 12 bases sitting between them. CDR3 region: CASSALGQSNQPQHF. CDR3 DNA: TGTGCCAGTAGTGCCCTGGGTCAAAGCAATCAGCCCCAGCATTTT.

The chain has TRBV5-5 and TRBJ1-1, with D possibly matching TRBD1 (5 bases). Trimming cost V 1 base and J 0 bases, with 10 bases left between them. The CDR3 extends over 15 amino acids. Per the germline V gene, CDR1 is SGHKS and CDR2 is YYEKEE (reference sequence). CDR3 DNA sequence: TGTGCCAGCAGCTTGACAGGCGATATGAACACTGAAGCTTTCTTT. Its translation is CASSLTGDMNTEAFF.

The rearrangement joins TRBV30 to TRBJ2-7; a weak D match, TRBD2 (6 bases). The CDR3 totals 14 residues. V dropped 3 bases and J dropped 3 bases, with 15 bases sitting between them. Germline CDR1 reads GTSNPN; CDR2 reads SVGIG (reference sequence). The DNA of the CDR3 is TGTGCCTGGAGCACAGGAGGGAAAGTCTACGAGCAGTACTTC. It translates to CAWSTGGKVYEQYF.

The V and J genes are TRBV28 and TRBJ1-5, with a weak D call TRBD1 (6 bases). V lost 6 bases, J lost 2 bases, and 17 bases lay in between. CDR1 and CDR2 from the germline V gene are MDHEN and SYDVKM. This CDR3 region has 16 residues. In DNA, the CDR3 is TGTGCCAGCAGGATATTCCGGGACATGGGCAATCAGCCCCAGCATTTT. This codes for CASRIFRDMGNQPQHF.

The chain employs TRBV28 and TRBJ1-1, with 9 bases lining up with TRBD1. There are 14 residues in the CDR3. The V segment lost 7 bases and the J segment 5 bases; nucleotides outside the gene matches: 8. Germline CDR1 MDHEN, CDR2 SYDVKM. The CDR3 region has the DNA TGTGCCAGCATACGGGACAGGGCGGGTACTGAAGCTTTCTTT. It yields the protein CASIRDRAGTEAFF.

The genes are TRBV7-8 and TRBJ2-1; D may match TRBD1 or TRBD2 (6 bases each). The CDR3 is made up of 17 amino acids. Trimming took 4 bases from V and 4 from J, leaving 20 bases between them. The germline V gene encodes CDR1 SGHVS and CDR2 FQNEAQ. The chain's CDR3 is CASSSGAGAPAYNEQFF. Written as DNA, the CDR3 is TGTGCCAGCAGCTCGGGGGCAGGGGCCCCCGCTTACAATGAGCAGTTCTTC.

The CDR3 DNA is TGTGCCAGCTCACCATCTAGTTACAATGAGCAGTTCTTC. Residues: CASSPSSYNEQFF. This sequence joins TRBV18 and TRBJ2-1; no clear D gene. V was pared by 2 bases and J by 4 bases, with 6 bases between. CDR3 length: 13 amino acids. Per germline, CDR1 KGHSH and CDR2 LQKENI. Supplemented by reference TRBV18 and TRBJ2-1, the full variable domain reads NAGVMQNPRHLVRRRGQEARLRCSPMKGHSHVYWYRQLPEEGLKFMVYLQKENIIDESGMPKERFSAEFPKEGPSILRIQQVVRGDSAAYFCASSPSSYNEQFFGPGTRLTVL.